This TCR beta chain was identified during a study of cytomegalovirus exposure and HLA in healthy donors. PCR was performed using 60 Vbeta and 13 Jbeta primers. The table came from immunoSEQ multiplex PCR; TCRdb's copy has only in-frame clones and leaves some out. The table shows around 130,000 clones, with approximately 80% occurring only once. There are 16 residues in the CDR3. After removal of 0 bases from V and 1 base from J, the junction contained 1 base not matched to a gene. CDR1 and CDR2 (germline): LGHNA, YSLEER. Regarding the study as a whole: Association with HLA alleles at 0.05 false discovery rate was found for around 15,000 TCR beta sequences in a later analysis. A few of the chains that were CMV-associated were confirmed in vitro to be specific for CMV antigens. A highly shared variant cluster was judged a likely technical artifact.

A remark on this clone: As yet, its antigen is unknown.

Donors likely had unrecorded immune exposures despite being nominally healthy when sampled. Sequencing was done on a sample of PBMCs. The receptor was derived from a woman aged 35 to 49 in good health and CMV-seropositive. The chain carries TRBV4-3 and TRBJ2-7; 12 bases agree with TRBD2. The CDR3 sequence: CASSQETSGSSYEQYF. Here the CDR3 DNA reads TGCGCCAGCAGCCAAGAGACTAGCGGGAGTTCCTACGAGCAGTACTTC.